These T cell receptor beta chains were read from a single sample in a study of beta chain features in type 1 diabetes. Profiling relied on immunoSEQ multiplex PCR, and the TCRdb table lists in-frame clones only, not all of them. This sample has around 99,000 clones; less than 40% occur once, and the top ten carry about 0.07%. Sequenced input: stem cell memory CD4+ T cells from blood. Every receptor here comes from a woman aged 18-29 years in good health. CDR3s include the opening cysteine and the closing phenylalanine or tryptophan.

TRBV27	TRBJ2-3	CASTDGHWPGLDTDTQYF
TRBV7-9	TRBJ1-6	CASSLDLGLSSPLHF
TRBV29-1	TRBJ2-7	CSVVSRVGTYEQYF
TRBV2	TRBJ1-2	CASTEGAGGYGYTF
TRBV27	TRBJ1-2	CASSLSVEGSGYTF
TRBV28	TRBJ1-2	CASSLTGQGAPGYTF
TRBV7-8	TRBJ1-1	CASSHLRGMNTEAFF
TRBV19	TRBJ1-5	CASGQALNQPQHF
TRBV9	TRBJ2-2	CASKDSGRTGELFF
TRBV7-8	TRBJ2-1	CASSFGSGVYNEQFF
TRBV5-1	TRBJ2-7	CASSHYQGPSYEQYF
TRBV5-1	TRBJ1-1	CASSLVPGMNTEAFF
TRBV7-3	TRBJ2-3	CASSLNPLTSGSTDTQYF
TRBV20-1	TRBJ2-1	CSAQRNNEQFF
TRBV5-1	TRBJ2-3	CASSVDRLPSTQYF
TRBV18	TRBJ2-2	CASSPQTGLAGVTGELFF
TRBV7-3	TRBJ2-7	CASSLNPRGTTLYKQYF
TRBV10-3	TRBJ2-1	CATLSSGGENEQFF
TRBV11-2	TRBJ1-1	CASTRQVLLMNTEAFF
TRBV5-1	TRBJ1-2	CASSARTGALNYGYTF
TRBV7-9	TRBJ2-7	CASNTGTGEPYEQYF
TRBV4-1	TRBJ1-4	CASSQDPPGGGRANEKLFF
TRBV4-2	TRBJ1-5	CASSQGTGDNQPQHF
TRBV18	TRBJ2-7	CASEQGNRDEQYF
TRBV19	TRBJ2-6	CASTRGGQGAILNVLTF